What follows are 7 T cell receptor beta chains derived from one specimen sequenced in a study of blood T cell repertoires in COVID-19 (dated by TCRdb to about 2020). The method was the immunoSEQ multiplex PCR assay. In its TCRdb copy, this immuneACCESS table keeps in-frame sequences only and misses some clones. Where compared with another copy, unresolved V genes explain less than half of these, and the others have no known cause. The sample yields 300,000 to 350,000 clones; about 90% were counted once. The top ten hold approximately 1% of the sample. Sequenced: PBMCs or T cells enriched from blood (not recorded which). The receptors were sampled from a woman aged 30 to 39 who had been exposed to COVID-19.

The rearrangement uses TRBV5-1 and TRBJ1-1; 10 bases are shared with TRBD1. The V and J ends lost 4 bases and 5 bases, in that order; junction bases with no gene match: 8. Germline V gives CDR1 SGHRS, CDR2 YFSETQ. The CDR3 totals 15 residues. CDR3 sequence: CASSATGTGATEAFF. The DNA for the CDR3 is TGCGCCAGCAGCGCAACCGGGACAGGGGCGACTGAAGCTTTCTTT. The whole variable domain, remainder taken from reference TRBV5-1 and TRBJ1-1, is KAGVTQTPRYLIKTRGQQVTLSCSPISGHRSVSWYQQTPGQGLQFLFEYFSETQRNKGNFPGRFSGRQFSNSRSEMNVSTLELGDSALYLCASSATGTGATEAFFGQGTRLTVV.

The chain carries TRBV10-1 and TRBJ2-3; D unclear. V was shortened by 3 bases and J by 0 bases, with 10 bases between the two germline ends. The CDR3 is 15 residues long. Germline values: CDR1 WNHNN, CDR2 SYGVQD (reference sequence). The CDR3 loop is CASSDTRTSTDTQYF. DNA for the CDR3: TGCGCCAGCAGTGATACCAGAACGAGCACAGATACGCAGTATTTT.

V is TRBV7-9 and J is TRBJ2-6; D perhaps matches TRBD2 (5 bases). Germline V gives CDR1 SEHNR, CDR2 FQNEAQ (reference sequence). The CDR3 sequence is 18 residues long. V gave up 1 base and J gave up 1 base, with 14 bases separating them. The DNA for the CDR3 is TGTGCCAGCAGCTTAGGACCGGAGGTCAGTTCTGGGGCCAACGTCCTGACTTTC. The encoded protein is CASSLGPEVSSGANVLTF.

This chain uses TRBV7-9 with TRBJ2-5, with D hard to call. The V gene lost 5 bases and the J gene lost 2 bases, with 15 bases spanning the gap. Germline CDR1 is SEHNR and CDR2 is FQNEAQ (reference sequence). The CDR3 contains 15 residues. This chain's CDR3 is CASSPPGRFQETQYF. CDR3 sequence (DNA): TGTGCCAGCAGCCCTCCCGGTCGCTTTCAAGAGACCCAGTACTTC. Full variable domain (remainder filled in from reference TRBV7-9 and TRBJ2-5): DTGVSQNPRHKITKRGQNVTFRCDPISEHNRLYWYRQTLGQGPEFLTYFQNEAQLEKSRLLSDRFSAERPKGSFSTLEIQRTEQGDSAMYLCASSPPGRFQETQYFGPGTRLLVL.

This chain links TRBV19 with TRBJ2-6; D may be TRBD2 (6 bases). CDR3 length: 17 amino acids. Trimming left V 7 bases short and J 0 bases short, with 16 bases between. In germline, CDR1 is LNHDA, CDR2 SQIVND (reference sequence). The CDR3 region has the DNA TGTGCCAGTAACCCCGGTTTGGGGGGCTCTGGGGCCAACGTCCTGACTTTC. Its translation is CASNPGLGGSGANVLTF.

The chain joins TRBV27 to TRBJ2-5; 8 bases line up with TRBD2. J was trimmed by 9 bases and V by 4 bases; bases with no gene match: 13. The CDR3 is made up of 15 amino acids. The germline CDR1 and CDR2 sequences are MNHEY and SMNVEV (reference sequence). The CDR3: CASSSPVAGYRAQYF. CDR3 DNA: TGTGCCAGCAGTTCCCCTGTAGCGGGATATCGGGCCCAGTACTTC.

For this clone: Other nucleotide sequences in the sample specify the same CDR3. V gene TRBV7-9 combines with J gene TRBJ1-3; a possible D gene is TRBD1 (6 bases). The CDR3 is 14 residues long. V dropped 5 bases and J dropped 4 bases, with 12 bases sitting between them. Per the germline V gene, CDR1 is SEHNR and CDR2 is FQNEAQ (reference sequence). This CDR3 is CASSPTGTGNTIYF. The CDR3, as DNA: TGTGCCAGCAGCCCTACCGGGACAGGAAACACCATATATTTT. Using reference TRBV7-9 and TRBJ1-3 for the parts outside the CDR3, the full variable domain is DTGVSQNPRHKITKRGQNVTFRCDPISEHNRLYWYRQTLGQGPEFLTYFQNEAQLEKSRLLSDRFSAERPKGSFSTLEIQRTEQGDSAMYLCASSPTGTGNTIYFGEGSWLTVV.